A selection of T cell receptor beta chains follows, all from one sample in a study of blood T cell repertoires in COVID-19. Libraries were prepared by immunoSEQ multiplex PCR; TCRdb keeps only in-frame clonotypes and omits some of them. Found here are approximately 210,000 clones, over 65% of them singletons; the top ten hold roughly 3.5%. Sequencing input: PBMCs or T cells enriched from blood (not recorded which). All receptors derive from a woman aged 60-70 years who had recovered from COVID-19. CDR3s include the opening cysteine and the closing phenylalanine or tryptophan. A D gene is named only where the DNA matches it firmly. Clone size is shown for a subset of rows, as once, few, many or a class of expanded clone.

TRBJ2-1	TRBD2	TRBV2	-	CASSEAVTSGNYNEQFF	TGTGCCAGCAGTGAAGCCGTGACTAGCGGGAACTACAATGAGCAGTTCTTC
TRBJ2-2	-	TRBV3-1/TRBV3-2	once	CASSQDGLSGELFF	TGTGCCAGCAGCCAAGATGGACTAAGCGGGGAGCTGTTTTTT
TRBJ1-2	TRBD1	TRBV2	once	CASSELQGEGYTF	TGTGCCAGCAGTGAATTACAGGGGGAAGGCTACACCTTC
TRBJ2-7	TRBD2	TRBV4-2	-	CASSPTTSGSLGEQYF	TGTGCCAGCAGCCCGACTACTAGCGGGAGTTTGGGCGAGCAGTACTTC
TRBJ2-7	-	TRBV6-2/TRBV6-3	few	CASSRPAGEQYF	TGTGCCAGCAGCCGACCCGCGGGCGAGCAGTACTTC
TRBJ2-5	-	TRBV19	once	CASSIGGWGGGTQYF	TGTGCCAGTAGTATAGGGGGATGGGGAGGAGGGACCCAGTACTTC
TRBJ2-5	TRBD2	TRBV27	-	CASAGRARQETQYF	TGTGCCAGCGCGGGGAGGGCCCGACAAGAGACCCAGTACTTC
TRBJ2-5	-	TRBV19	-	CASSIGRQETQYF	TGTGCCAGTAGTATAGGCAGACAAGAGACCCAGTACTTC
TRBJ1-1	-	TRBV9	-	CASSVAPLRDTEAFF	TGTGCCAGCAGCGTAGCCCCCTTGCGGGACACTGAAGCTTTCTTT
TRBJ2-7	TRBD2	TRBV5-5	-	CASSYTAGTHYEQYF	TGTGCCAGCAGCTACACAGCGGGGACCCACTACGAGCAGTACTTC
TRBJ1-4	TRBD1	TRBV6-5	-	CASSRQGAHEKLFF	TGTGCCAGCAGCCGACAGGGGGCACATGAAAAACTGTTTTTT
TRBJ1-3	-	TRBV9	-	CASSVGQNSGNTIYF	TGTGCCAGCAGCGTAGGACAAAACTCTGGAAACACCATATATTTT
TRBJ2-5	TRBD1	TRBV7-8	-	CATTLGQGQETQYF	TGTGCCACCACCTTGGGACAGGGCCAAGAGACCCAGTACTTC
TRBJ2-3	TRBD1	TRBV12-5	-	CASGHGTGVTDTQYF	TGTGCTAGTGGTCACGGGACAGGGGTAACAGATACGCAGTATTTT
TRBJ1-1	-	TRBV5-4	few	CASSLEAGETEAFF	TGTGCCAGCAGCTTGGAGGCGGGGGAAACTGAAGCTTTCTTT
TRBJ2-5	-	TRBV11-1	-	CASSPRQAQGTQYF	TGTGCCAGCAGCCCCCGGCAGGCCCAGGGGACCCAGTACTTC
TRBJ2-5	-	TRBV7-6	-	CASSLAGGRETQYF	TGTGCCAGCAGCTTAGCGGGGGGGCGAGAGACCCAGTACTTC
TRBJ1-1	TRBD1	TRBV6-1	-	CASSEGTGWGTEAFF	TGTGCCAGCAGTGAGGGGACAGGGTGGGGCACTGAAGCTTTCTTT
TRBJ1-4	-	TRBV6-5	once	CASKRGLGEKLFF	TGTGCCTCGAAGCGAGGGTTGGGTGAAAAACTGTTTTTT
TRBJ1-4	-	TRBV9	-	CASSVDSQALKLFF	TGTGCCAGCAGCGTAGACAGCCAGGCCCTAAAACTGTTTTTT
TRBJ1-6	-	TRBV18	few	CASSPPRAFGSPLHF	TGTGCCAGCTCACCACCGCGGGCCTTCGGGTCACCCCTCCACTTT
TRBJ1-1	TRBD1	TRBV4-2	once	CASSQGQGINTEAFF	TGTGCCAGCAGCCAAGGACAGGGTATAAACACTGAAGCTTTCTTT
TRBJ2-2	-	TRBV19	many	CASSPGAGTRTGELFF	TGTGCCAGTAGTCCCGGGGCAGGGACAAGGACCGGGGAGCTGTTTTTT
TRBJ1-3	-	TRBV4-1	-	CASSPSRRISGNTIYF	TGCGCCAGCAGCCCAAGTCGGAGGATCTCTGGAAACACCATATATTTT